Shown below are 25 T cell receptor beta chains from a single sample sequenced in a study of T cells in Graves' hyperthyroidism and ophthalmopathy. The TCR beta CDR3 regions underwent amplification using RNA transcripts as the source. The TCR CDR3 was amplified in a first-round RT-PCR using the HTBI primer set. TCRdb used MiXCR to reprocess the multiplex PCR reads, holding one entry per CDR3 protein. The repertoire holds 600,000 to 900,000 distinct CDR3 sequences, with over 15% as singletons. The specimen was blood. The source of these receptors is a man between 18 and 35 years old with Graves' hyperthyroidism.

This clonotype was picked up many times. The rearrangement links TRBV12-3 or TRBV12-4 to TRBJ2-5; D is uncertain. V dropped 4 bases and J dropped 12 bases, with 15 bases sitting between them. The CDR3 length is 12 residues. The CDR3 DNA sequence: TGTGCCAGCAGTTCGGGTCCACAAAAAGAGTACTTC. It is translated as CASSSGPQKEYF.

V is TRBV20-1 and J is TRBJ1-2, with D uncertain. The length of the CDR3 is 12 residues. Trimming pared 0 bases from V and 13 bases from J, leaving 15 bases between. Germline CDR1 and CDR2: DFQATT and SNEGSKA (reference sequence). This chain's CDR3 is CSARDSRLWCTF. The CDR3 DNA sequence: TGCAGTGCTAGAGATTCCCGTCTGTGGTGCACCTTC.

The sample holds many counts of this clonotype. This chain uses TRBV2 with TRBJ1-5; D gene uncertain. The CDR3 sequence is 14 residues long. V gave up 6 bases and J gave up 2 bases, with 11 bases separating them. The germline V gene has CDR1 SNHLY and CDR2 FYNNEI. The CDR3 sequence: CASRVEGGNQPQHF. CDR3 coding DNA: TGTGCCAGCAGGGTTGAGGGAGGCAATCAGCCCCAGCATTTT.

This clonotype was observed many times. This rearrangement joins TRBV28 to TRBJ2-3, with 7 bases matching TRBD1. With V trimmed by 4 bases and J by 0 bases, 4 bases remained unmatched. CDR3 length: 15 amino acids. Germline-derived CDR1 and CDR2 are MDHEN and SYDVKM. Written as DNA, the CDR3 is TGTGCCAGCAGTTCCCCGGGACAGAGCACAGATACGCAGTATTTT. Translation gives CASSSPGQSTDTQYF.

This clonotype has a handful of counts. This rearrangement joins TRBV5-1 to TRBJ2-7; D unclear. This CDR3 has 14 residues. The germline V gene has CDR1 SGHRS and CDR2 YFSETQ. V was pared by 1 base and J by 2 bases, with 10 bases between. This CDR3 reads CASSLLNRPYEQYF. The CDR3 bases are TGCGCCAGCAGCTTGCTAAACAGACCCTACGAGCAGTACTTC.

The J gene is TRBJ1-1, the V gene TRBV11-2, with 11 nucleotides matching TRBD1. Trimming at V came to 8 bases and at J to 4 bases, leaving 6 bases not matched to a gene. The germline gives CDR1 SGHAT, CDR2 FQNNGV. The CDR3 covers 14 residues. This CDR3 reads CASGWDRGGTEAFF. The CDR3 coding sequence is TGTGCCAGCGGGTGGGACAGGGGGGGCACTGAAGCTTTCTTT.

J is TRBJ2-5 and V is TRBV30; TRBD1 agrees at 7 bases. From germline, CDR1 is GTSNPN and CDR2 SVGIG (reference sequence). The ends lost 0 bases at V and 5 bases at J; junction bases unmatched: 6. This CDR3 comprises 14 residues. The CDR3 DNA is TGTGCCTGGAGTGTACACCCGGACAGGGAGACCCAGTACTTC. It yields the protein CAWSVHPDRETQYF.

This clonotype was picked up many times. The rearrangement uses TRBV2 and TRBJ2-5; 7 bases align to TRBD1. The ends lost 8 bases at V and 2 bases at J; junction bases unmatched: 5. This CDR3 comprises 13 residues. CDR1 is SNHLY, CDR2 FYNNEI, per germline. DNA of the CDR3: TGTGCCAGCGAACCGGGACAGCAAGAGACCCAGTACTTC. Translating it yields CASEPGQQETQYF.

This clonotype appeared many times. V gene TRBV28 combines with J gene TRBJ2-7; weak D call: TRBD2 (6 bases). The CDR3 is 14 residues long. Trimming removed 2 bases from V and 3 bases from J, with 11 bases in between. The germline gives CDR1 MDHEN, CDR2 SYDVKM. The CDR3: CASSLAGTFYEQYF. The CDR3 DNA reads as TGTGCCAGCAGTTTAGCGGGAACCTTCTACGAGCAGTACTTC.

This clonotype was counted ten times or more. The chain recombines TRBV28 with TRBJ2-5, with a weak D call TRBD2 (5 bases). CDR3 length: 13 residues. CDR1 and CDR2 from the germline V gene are MDHEN and SYDVKM. Trimming removed 2 bases from V and 7 bases from J, with 11 bases in between. This CDR3 reads CASSLRTPGTQYF. The CDR3 DNA sequence: TGTGCCAGCAGTTTAAGGACTCCGGGGACCCAGTACTTC. The full variable domain, completed using reference TRBV28 and TRBJ2-5, is DVKVTQSSRYLVKRTGEKVFLECVQDMDHENMFWYRQDPGLGLRLIYFSYDVKMKEKGDIPEGYSVSREKKERFSLILESASTNQTSMYLCASSLRTPGTQYFGPGTRLLVL.

There are many counts of this clonotype. The chain uses TRBV12-3 or TRBV12-4 and TRBJ2-5; TRBD2 matches at 10 bases. The CDR3 sequence is 17 residues long. The trim removed 0 bases at V and 4 bases at J, leaving 8 bases unmatched. The CDR3 region has the DNA TGTGCCAGCAGTTTAGCGAGGTCTAGCGGGAGTGGAGAGACCCAGTACTTC. It codes for CASSLARSSGSGETQYF.

The chain uses TRBV24-1 and TRBJ1-1, with 9 positions matching TRBD1. CDR1 is KGHDR and CDR2 is SFDVKD in the germline V gene. With V trimmed by 3 bases and J by 4 bases, 5 bases remained unmatched. This CDR3 has 15 amino acids. The CDR3 loop is CATSDATGGTTEAFF. In nucleotides, the CDR3 is TGTGCCACCAGTGATGCGACAGGGGGGACCACTGAAGCTTTCTTT.

This clonotype was picked up many times. The genes are TRBV30 and TRBJ2-2, with a weak D call TRBD1 (5 bases). CDR1 and CDR2 from the germline V gene are GTSNPN and SVGIG (reference sequence). V was cut by 2 bases and J by 5 bases, with 9 bases left in between. This CDR3 spans 13 amino acids. Here the CDR3 reads CAWSWAGTGELFF. The CDR3 DNA follows: TGTGCCTGGAGTTGGGCAGGGACCGGGGAGCTGTTTTTT.

This clonotype was recorded many times. The rearrangement links TRBV10-3 to TRBJ1-2; D possibly corresponds to TRBD1 (5 bases). CDR1 ENHRY and CDR2 SYGVKD come from the germline V gene. CDR3 size: 15 residues. Deletions cut 5 bases from V and 0 bases from J, with 13 bases between. The CDR3 reads CAISPWDAANYGYTF. CDR3 nucleotide sequence: TGTGCCATCAGTCCCTGGGACGCCGCTAACTATGGCTACACCTTC.

The chain combines TRBV4-2 with TRBJ2-7, with 11 bases matching TRBD2. The V segment lost 0 bases and the J segment 0 bases; nucleotides outside the gene matches: 4. The germline V gene has CDR1 LGHNA and CDR2 YNFKEQ. The CDR3 consists of 17 residues. Here the CDR3 reads CASSQDLTSGSSYEQYF. CDR3 DNA sequence: TGTGCCAGCAGCCAAGATCTCACTAGCGGGAGCTCCTACGAGCAGTACTTC.

This chain joins TRBV19 and TRBJ2-1; D possibly corresponds to TRBD2 (6 bases). CDR1 LNHDA and CDR2 SQIVND come from the germline V gene (reference sequence). V lost 5 bases and J lost 5, with 13 bases in between. The CDR3 runs to 14 residues. The CDR3 loop is CASSPLAFNNEQFF. CDR3 DNA: TGTGCCAGTAGTCCGCTAGCGTTTAACAATGAGCAGTTCTTC.

This clonotype was recorded at least ten times. CDR3 loop: CASSHPNQPQHF. DNA for the CDR3: TGTGCCAGCAGTCATCCCAATCAGCCCCAGCATTTT. V is TRBV6-1 and J is TRBJ1-5; D unresolved. Germline CDR1 and CDR2: MNHNS and SASEGT. Trimming stripped 5 bases from V and 3 bases from J, with 5 bases between. The CDR3 is 12 residues long.

This rearrangement joins TRBV19 to TRBJ2-1; 8 nucleotides match TRBD2. Germline V gives CDR1 LNHDA, CDR2 SQIVND (reference sequence). The ends lost 6 bases at V and 9 bases at J; junction bases unmatched: 10. This CDR3 has 14 amino acids. The chain's CDR3 is CASRASGSGTEQFF. The CDR3 bases are TGTGCCAGTAGGGCTAGCGGGTCCGGCACTGAGCAGTTCTTC.

The chain carries TRBV29-1 and TRBJ2-2; tentatively, D is TRBD1 (6 bases). The V and J ends lost 7 bases and 0 bases respectively, with 18 bases between them. This CDR3 contains 16 residues. Germline V gene sequence: CDR1 SQVTM, CDR2 ANQGSEA. The CDR3 loop reads CSATSGVDANTGELFF. DNA of the CDR3: TGCAGCGCGACCTCAGGGGTCGACGCGAACACCGGGGAGCTGTTTTTT.

The CDR3 DNA follows: TGCGCCAGCAGCTTGGCCCGGACAGGGAGGTTCCGCAATGAGCAGTTCTTC. It yields the protein CASSLARTGRFRNEQFF. The chain employs TRBV5-1 and TRBJ2-1; 8 positions match TRBD1. Trimming removed 0 bases from V and 6 bases from J; junction bases left unmatched: 11. The CDR3 contains 17 residues. The germline gives CDR1 SGHRS, CDR2 YFSETQ. Full variable domain (missing parts from reference TRBV5-1 and TRBJ2-1): KAGVTQTPRYLIKTRGQQVTLSCSPISGHRSVSWYQQTPGQGLQFLFEYFSETQRNKGNFPGRFSGRQFSNSRSEMNVSTLELGDSALYLCASSLARTGRFRNEQFFGPGTRLTVL.

This clonotype was counted at least ten times. V usage is TRBV7-3 and J usage is TRBJ2-3, with 8 bases fitting TRBD1. J lost 8 bases, V lost 4 bases, and 8 bases had no gene match. The CDR3 extends over 14 amino acids. Germline V gene lookup returns CDR1 SGHTA and CDR2 FQGTGA. The CDR3 loop reads CASSSPLTGATQYF. DNA for the CDR3: TGTGCCAGCAGCTCCCCCCTGACAGGGGCTACGCAGTATTTT.

This clonotype was observed a few times. V and J are TRBV5-5 and TRBJ1-4; D is undetermined. The CDR3 consists of 15 residues. Germline CDR1 and CDR2: SGHKS and YYEKEE (reference sequence). The V gene lost 4 bases and the J gene lost 4 bases, with 14 bases spanning the gap. In DNA, the CDR3 is TGTGCCAGCAGCGGCTTGCCCTTAATTAATGAAAAACTGTTTTTT. Protein sequence: CASSGLPLINEKLFF.

This clonotype was detected ten times or more. CDR3 protein: CASSPTDTYNEQFF. In DNA form, the CDR3 reads TGTGCCAGCAGCCCCACTGACACATACAATGAGCAGTTCTTC. This rearrangement joins TRBV14 to TRBJ2-1; D unclear. This CDR3 region has 14 residues. The germline V and J ends were trimmed by 4 bases and 4 bases, with 11 bases remaining between them. Germline V gene sequence: CDR1 SGHDN, CDR2 FVKESK.

Many counts were recorded for this clonotype. This chain links TRBV10-3 with TRBJ1-1; D is undetermined. V lost 10 bases and J lost 0, with 12 bases in between. The length of the CDR3 is 13 residues. From germline, CDR1 is ENHRY and CDR2 SYGVKD. The CDR3 here is CATGEGMNTEAFF. The CDR3 bases are TGTGCCACCGGGGAGGGTATGAACACTGAAGCTTTCTTT.

V is TRBV6-2 or TRBV6-3 and J is TRBJ2-2, with D possibly TRBD2 on 6 matching bases. The germline V and J ends were trimmed by 6 bases and 6 bases, with 14 bases remaining between them. This CDR3 region has 14 residues. Germline lookup yields CDR1 MNHEY and CDR2 SVGEGT. CDR3 region: CASSPLTGAGELFF. CDR3 bases: TGTGCCAGCAGCCCACTCACGGGGGCCGGGGAGCTGTTTTTT.